Listed below are T cell receptor beta chains from one sample, sequenced in a study of Ad26.COV2.S vaccination and SARS-CoV-2 variants. Clones were sequenced by immunoSEQ multiplex PCR, and TCRdb holds only the in-frame ones, with some missing. The sample has about 500,000 clones, approximately 90% seen once. The material was peripheral blood, obtained in a trial of Ad26.COV2.S vaccine versus placebo. These TCRs come from a person between 18 and 60 years old who received the Ad26.COV2.S COVID-19 vaccine or a placebo. Each CDR3 is given with its conserved first and last residue.

j_call v_call cdr3_aa
TRBJ2-7 TRBV27 CASSLRTGAEGEQYF
TRBJ2-6 TRBV29-1 CSVDTRGDPRGSGANVLTF
TRBJ2-1 TRBV30 CAWSRGPRTEQFF
TRBJ2-3 TRBV7-9 CASSLGVPSFTDTQYF
TRBJ1-3 TRBV30 CAWSASSGNTIYF
TRBJ2-7 TRBV20-1 CSVTDVEQYF
TRBJ1-6 TRBV5-1 CASSEAQDNSPLHF
TRBJ2-1 TRBV5-1 CASSLEGHNEQFF
TRBJ2-1 TRBV7-9 CASSSNQRLRSYNEQFF
TRBJ1-6 TRBV7-9 CASSPSVTAPLHF
TRBJ2-1 TRBV5-1 CASRERERGEQFF
TRBJ1-4 TRBV6-5 CASSWGSGTTNEKLFF
TRBJ2-5 TRBV18 CASSPRGETQYF
TRBJ1-6 TRBV6-5 CASSYSENSPLHF
TRBJ1-3 TRBV7-9 CASSSGTAGNTIYF
TRBJ2-1 TRBV28 CASSLGSYNEQFF
TRBJ1-2 TRBV18 CASSPRAKGIYGYTF
TRBJ2-7 TRBV5-5 CASRIVGGGPYEQYF
TRBJ1-4 TRBV30 CAWSVPARGGNEKLFF
TRBJ2-5 TRBV28 CASSELGQETQYF
TRBJ2-1 TRBV25-1 CASSESHSRSEQFF
TRBJ1-3 TRBV9 CASSATNDDGNTIYF
TRBJ2-2 TRBV5-1 CASSITDYTGELFF
TRBJ2-1 TRBV6-2/TRBV6-3 CASSLSLGLAAANEQFF
TRBJ1-5 TRBV28 CAASGGGDGNQPQHF
TRBJ2-1 TRBV6-5 CASSQDSGGEQFF
TRBJ2-5 TRBV7-9 CASSPWTVQETQYF
TRBJ1-5 TRBV6-6 CASSYEVQPQHF
TRBJ2-5 TRBV5-1 CASSSTTWEETQYF
TRBJ2-1 TRBV10-3 CAIPLAVDNEQFF
TRBJ2-5 TRBV10-3 CATEDSNQETQYF
TRBJ2-7 TRBV19 CASSGGLAGIYEQYF
TRBJ1-1 TRBV6-2/TRBV6-3 CASSYRTESSMNTEAFF
TRBJ2-7 TRBV28 CASSFYGRSGRLYYEQYF
TRBJ2-1 TRBV2 CASSGLVGKQFF
TRBJ2-3 TRBV3-1/TRBV3-2 CASSQDFSSSTDTQYF
TRBJ1-1 TRBV7-9 CASSLAPGLNTEAFF
TRBJ1-5 TRBV18 CASSPDSSNQPQHF
TRBJ2-3 TRBV11-2 CASSPFFSNTDTQYF
TRBJ2-3 TRBV19 CASSIPPDTQYF
TRBJ2-1 TRBV9 CASSVGDGGYYNEQFF
TRBJ1-1 TRBV5-1 CASSLFDTNTEAFF
TRBJ1-1 TRBV6-6 CASSPGLYTEAFF
TRBJ2-7 TRBV2 CASTKGTSYEQYF
TRBJ2-7 TRBV3-1/TRBV3-2 CASSHSLRSASYEQYF
TRBJ1-5 TRBV19 CASSREVWPQHF
TRBJ2-7 TRBV27 CASSLKGISYEQYF
TRBJ2-1 TRBV5-4 CASSLRIPSGGYNEQFF
TRBJ1-2 TRBV6-5 CASSSNALQGSYGYTF
TRBJ2-5 TRBV6-5 CASYRGGGVETQYF
TRBJ2-4 TRBV25-1 CASSEFSDGPTKNIQYF